These 28 T cell receptor beta chains were all obtained from the same sample, sequenced in a study of cytomegalovirus exposure and HLA in healthy donors. The PCR employed 60 Vbeta primers together with 13 Jbeta primers. Clones were sequenced by immunoSEQ multiplex PCR, and TCRdb holds only the in-frame ones, with some missing. The table shows over 150,000 clones, with around 80% occurring only once. The material sequenced was PBMCs. All receptors derive from a woman aged 50 to 65 in good health and CMV-seropositive.

The chain links TRBV10-1 to TRBJ2-7; 7 bases are a match to TRBD1. The ends lost 4 bases at V and 6 bases at J; junction bases unmatched: 9. The CDR3 has 14 residues. Germline values: CDR1 WNHNN, CDR2 SYGVQD (reference sequence). The CDR3, as DNA: TGCGCCAGCAGTGGACAGGGTGGGAGAAGCGAGCAGTACTTC. Amino acids: CASSGQGGRSEQYF.

The chain combines TRBV6-6 with TRBJ1-6; 7 nucleotides match TRBD1. Germline loops: CDR1 MNHNY, CDR2 SVGAGI (reference sequence). Trimming took 0 bases from V and 5 from J; bases not matched to a gene: 1. The CDR3 runs to 15 residues. The CDR3 sequence: CASSYSGTDNSPLHF. The CDR3 DNA follows: TGTGCCAGCAGTTACTCCGGGACAGATAATTCACCCCTCCACTTT.

The rearrangement joins TRBV5-1 to TRBJ2-7, with D perhaps TRBD2 (6 bases). The CDR3 is 13 amino acids. Germline assignment: CDR1 SGHRS and CDR2 YFSETQ. Trimming left V 3 bases short and J 3 bases short, with 10 bases between. The CDR3 coding sequence is TGCGCCAGCAGCTGGGGAGCGGGCTACGAGCAGTACTTC. Encoded protein: CASSWGAGYEQYF.

The chain recombines TRBV18 with TRBJ1-1; 12 positions agree with TRBD1. Germline V gives CDR1 KGHSH, CDR2 LQKENI. The V gene end was trimmed by 0 bases and the J gene end by 4 bases; junction bases not matched to a gene: 0. CDR3 size: 15 residues. CDR3 sequence: CASSPPGQGATEAFF. In DNA form, the CDR3 reads TGTGCCAGCTCACCACCGGGACAGGGGGCCACTGAAGCTTTCTTT. The full variable domain, in which reference TRBV18 and TRBJ1-1 provide the parts outside the CDR3, is NAGVMQNPRHLVRRRGQEARLRCSPMKGHSHVYWYRQLPEEGLKFMVYLQKENIIDESGMPKERFSAEFPKEGPSILRIQQVVRGDSAAYFCASSPPGQGATEAFFGQGTRLTVV.

The chain employs TRBV7-8 and TRBJ1-1, with TRBD1 matching over 10 bases. Germline values: CDR1 SGHVS, CDR2 FQNEAQ. This CDR3 region has 15 residues. The J segment lost 5 bases and the V segment lost 0 bases, leaving 3 bases of the junction unmatched. Written as DNA, the CDR3 is TGTGCCAGCAGCTTAGCTTTGGGACAGGGGACTGAAGCTTTCTTT. As protein: CASSLALGQGTEAFF.

On this clone itself: The junction departs from germline at one end; a sequencing error may be responsible. In DNA form, the CDR3 reads TGTTCCAGCAGCTATTATGGACAGGGCTCTGGAAACACCATATATTTT. Encoded protein: CSSSYYGQGSGNTIYF. The J gene is TRBJ1-3, the V gene TRBV7-9; 8 bases align to TRBD1. The CDR3 spans 16 residues. Germline CDR1 is SEHNR and CDR2 is FQNEAQ (reference sequence).

The chain combines TRBV6-1 with TRBJ2-7; 12 positions match TRBD2. Germline V CDR1 and CDR2: MNHNS, SASEGT. The CDR3 spans 15 residues. After removal of 4 bases from V and 4 bases from J, the junction contained 5 bases not matched to a gene. The DNA for the CDR3 is TGTGCCAGCAGTGCTAGACTAGCGGGGGATTACGAGCAGTACTTC. Amino acid sequence: CASSARLAGDYEQYF.

The chain links TRBV14 to TRBJ2-1, with 7 bases lining up with TRBD2. This CDR3 is 15 amino acids long. CDR1 is SGHDN and CDR2 is FVKESK in the germline V gene. The V and J ends lost 1 base and 4 bases, in that order; junction bases with no gene match: 4. This chain's CDR3 is CASSQASGGYNEQFF. The DNA for the CDR3 is TGTGCCAGCAGCCAAGCTAGCGGAGGGTACAATGAGCAGTTCTTC. Full variable domain (missing parts from reference TRBV14 and TRBJ2-1): EAGVTQFPSHSVIEKGQTVTLRCDPISGHDNLYWYRRVMGKEIKFLLHFVKESKQDESGMPNNRFLAERTGGTYSTLKVQPAELEDSGVYFCASSQASGGYNEQFFGPGTRLTVL.

The chain combines TRBV7-9 with TRBJ2-3; TRBD1 might be the D (6 bases). Trimming stripped 5 bases from V and 0 bases from J, with 9 bases between. The CDR3 is 14 residues long. Germline CDR1 SEHNR, CDR2 FQNEAQ (reference sequence). The CDR3 bases are TGTGCCAGCAGCCCAGGGGTTAGCACAGATACGCAGTATTTT. Amino acids: CASSPGVSTDTQYF.

The rearrangement uses TRBV5-1 and TRBJ2-7, with 9 bases lining up with TRBD1. With V trimmed by 4 bases and J by 6 bases, 8 bases remained unmatched. The germline CDR1 and CDR2 sequences are SGHRS and YFSETQ. The CDR3 runs 14 residues. CDR3: CASSPGQGQGEQYF. The DNA of the CDR3 is TGCGCCAGCAGCCCGGGACAGGGACAGGGCGAGCAGTACTTC.

The table lists this clone with a count of one. The chain couples TRBV5-4 to TRBJ1-2, with a possible D match to TRBD1 (5 bases). The CDR3 runs 16 residues. Germline V gives CDR1 SGHNT, CDR2 YYREEE (reference sequence). The V gene lost 4 bases and the J gene lost 3 bases, with 19 bases spanning the gap. CDR3 coding DNA: TGTGCCAGCAGCCCCCATCGGCAGGGCTTTGACTATGGCTACACCTTC. Translating it yields CASSPHRQGFDYGYTF. Complete variable domain (other parts from reference TRBV5-4 and TRBJ1-2): ETGVTQSPTHLIKTRGQQVTLRCSSQSGHNTVSWYQQALGQGPQFIFQYYREEENGRGNFPPRFSGLQFPNYSSELNVNALELDDSALYLCASSPHRQGFDYGYTFGSGTRLTVV.

V usage is TRBV7-9 and J usage is TRBJ1-1, with 9 bases fitting TRBD1. Per the germline V gene, CDR1 is SEHNR and CDR2 is FQNEAQ (reference sequence). V lost 6 bases, J lost 4 bases, and 6 bases stayed unmatched. There are 14 residues in the CDR3. The CDR3: CASSRDRGGTEAFF. The CDR3 DNA follows: TGTGCCAGCAGTCGCGACAGGGGGGGCACTGAAGCTTTCTTT.

On this clone: Other DNA sequences of this sample code for an identical CDR3. The rearrangement uses TRBV2 and TRBJ1-6, with D tentatively TRBD1 (5 bases). Trimming took off 7 bases at V and 8 bases at J, with 9 bases between the two ends. Germline V CDR1 and CDR2: SNHLY, FYNNEI. This CDR3 spans 12 amino acids. For the CDR3, the DNA is TGTGCCAGCAAGCAGGGCCATTCACCCCTCCACTTT. Translated: CASKQGHSPLHF.

The V call is TRBV6-1, the J call TRBJ2-7; 10 nucleotides agree with TRBD1. This CDR3 contains 18 residues. Germline loops: CDR1 MNHNS, CDR2 SASEGT. V trimming: 3 bases; J trimming: 5 bases; junction bases outside the gene matches: 16. This chain's CDR3 is CASSEPRFPRQGAHEQYF. CDR3 nucleotides: TGTGCCAGCAGTGAGCCTCGGTTTCCCCGACAGGGGGCCCACGAGCAGTACTTC.

The chain links TRBV7-9 to TRBJ1-5; 8 nucleotides align to TRBD1. The germline CDR1 and CDR2 sequences are SEHNR and FQNEAQ (reference sequence). This CDR3 region has 14 residues. The V segment lost 5 bases and the J segment 7 bases; nucleotides outside the gene matches: 7. The CDR3 nucleotides read TGTGCCAGCAGCCTCGGACAGGGACAGCAGCCCCAGCATTTT. Its protein product is CASSLGQGQQPQHF. Supplemented by reference TRBV7-9 and TRBJ1-5, the full variable domain reads DTGVSQNPRHKITKRGQNVTFRCDPISEHNRLYWYRQTLGQGPEFLTYFQNEAQLEKSRLLSDRFSAERPKGSFSTLEIQRTEQGDSAMYLCASSLGQGQQPQHFGDGTRLSIL.

The chain combines TRBV2 with TRBJ1-1; D is ambiguous. This CDR3 has 15 residues. Per germline, CDR1 SNHLY and CDR2 FYNNEI. The V end was cut by 3 bases, the J end by 5 bases, with 16 bases between. The CDR3 DNA sequence: TGTGCCAGCAGTGAGATGGGCAGGCTTAATACTGAAGCTTTCTTT. It encodes CASSEMGRLNTEAFF.

The chain recombines TRBV11-2 with TRBJ1-2, with D possibly TRBD1 on 5 matching bases. Deletions cut 5 bases from V and 0 bases from J, with 22 bases between. The CDR3 runs 18 residues. Germline loops: CDR1 SGHAT, CDR2 FQNNGV. The CDR3 here is CASSLSRAPEVANYGYTF. The CDR3 DNA follows: TGTGCCAGCAGCCTTTCCAGGGCCCCAGAGGTAGCTAACTATGGCTACACCTTC.

The rearrangement uses TRBV9 and TRBJ2-1; tentative D call: TRBD2 (6 bases). The CDR3 extends over 15 amino acids. V was shortened by 3 bases and J by 1 base, with 11 bases between the two germline ends. CDR1 is SGDLS and CDR2 is YYNGEE in the germline V gene. CDR3 loop: CASSAPGVSYNEQFF. Written as DNA, the CDR3 is TGTGCCAGCAGCGCCCCGGGGGTTTCCTACAATGAGCAGTTCTTC.

This clone has only one observation. V gene TRBV30 combines with J gene TRBJ1-1; D is possibly TRBD1 (6 bases). CDR3 size: 12 residues. V was cut by 7 bases and J by 5 bases, with 14 bases left in between. From germline, CDR1 is GTSNPN and CDR2 SVGIG (reference sequence). The CDR3 sequence is CASKQGGTEAFF. The CDR3 DNA sequence: TGTGCCTCAAAACAGGGAGGGACTGAAGCTTTCTTT. Combining the CDR3 with reference TRBV30 and TRBJ1-1 gives the whole variable domain SQTIHQWPATLVQPVGSPLSLECTVEGTSNPNLYWYRQAAGRGLQLLFYSVGIGQISSEVPQNLSASRPQDRQFILSSKKLLLSDSGFYLCASKQGGTEAFFGQGTRLTVV.

This chain connects TRBV27 to TRBJ1-1; D is ambiguous. V gave up 6 bases and J gave up 7 bases, with 15 bases separating them. The CDR3 length is 13 residues. The germline V gene encodes CDR1 MNHEY and CDR2 SMNVEV (reference sequence). CDR3 amino acids: CASRQLPQIEAFF. DNA for the CDR3: TGTGCCAGCAGACAGTTACCTCAAATTGAAGCTTTCTTT.

This clone was seen only once. This chain joins TRBV5-1 and TRBJ2-3; 7 bases line up with TRBD2. The CDR3 is made up of 16 amino acids. With 4 bases clipped from V and 2 bases from J, the junction kept 10 bases outside the gene matches. Per the germline V gene, CDR1 is SGHRS and CDR2 is YFSETQ. The CDR3: CASSPGTTSSTDTQYF. DNA for the CDR3: TGCGCCAGCAGCCCAGGGACTACCTCCTCCACAGATACGCAGTATTTT.

The rearrangement links TRBV4-3 to TRBJ1-2; D is possibly TRBD1 (5 bases). Trimming removed 4 bases from V and 3 bases from J, with 12 bases in between. Germline-derived CDR1 and CDR2 are LGHNA and YSLEER. CDR3 size: 14 residues. DNA for the CDR3: TGCGCCAGCAGCCTAGGGGTCTGGGACTATGGCTACACCTTC. Amino acids: CASSLGVWDYGYTF.

This clone turned up a few times. The chain employs TRBV7-2 and TRBJ1-1; TRBD1 matches 9 bases. Germline V gives CDR1 SGHTA, CDR2 FQGNSA. The length of the CDR3 is 16 residues. Trimming cost V 5 bases and J 4 bases; bases outside gene matches: 11. CDR3 region: CASSQEQGARGTEAFF. The CDR3, as DNA: TGTGCCAGCAGCCAAGAACAGGGGGCGCGAGGCACTGAAGCTTTCTTT. Using reference TRBV7-2 and TRBJ1-1 for the parts outside the CDR3, the full variable domain is GAGVSQSPSNKVTEKGKDVELRCDPISGHTALYWYRQSLGQGLEFLIYFQGNSAPDKSGLPSDRFSAERTGGSVSTLTIQRTQQEDSAVYLCASSQEQGARGTEAFFGQGTRLTVV.

The chain carries TRBV28 and TRBJ2-5; D ambiguous. V was shortened by 2 bases and J by 9 bases, with 10 bases between the two germline ends. The CDR3 is 12 residues long. Looked up from germline, CDR1 is MDHEN and CDR2 is SYDVKM. CDR3 sequence (DNA): TGTGCCAGCAGTTTAGTTAAAACGGCCCAGTACTTC. Protein sequence: CASSLVKTAQYF.

V and J are TRBV5-4 and TRBJ2-3; TRBD2 matches at 13 bases. The CDR3 extends over 15 amino acids. V lost 4 bases and J lost 1; bases outside the gene matches: 0. Germline CDR1 is SGHNT and CDR2 is YYREEE (reference sequence). The CDR3 is CASSTSGRGTDTQYF. CDR3 DNA sequence: TGTGCCAGCAGCACTAGCGGGAGGGGCACAGATACGCAGTATTTT.

This chain joins TRBV9 and TRBJ2-1, with TRBD2 matching over 10 bases. The V segment lost 2 bases and the J segment 5 bases; nucleotides outside the gene matches: 7. The CDR3 contains 16 residues. The germline V gene has CDR1 SGDLS and CDR2 YYNGEE. The CDR3 loop reads CASSVRRLAGDNEQFF. The CDR3 region has the DNA TGTGCCAGCAGCGTGAGGAGGCTAGCGGGGGACAATGAGCAGTTCTTC.

The chain employs TRBV15 and TRBJ1-2; tentative D call: TRBD1 (6 bases). The CDR3 is 14 amino acids. V gave up 7 bases and J gave up 6 bases, with 18 bases separating them. Per germline, CDR1 LNHNV and CDR2 YYDKDF (reference sequence). CDR3 sequence reads: CATMKTGMLDGYTF. The CDR3 coding sequence is TGTGCCACCATGAAGACAGGAATGCTAGATGGCTACACCTTC.

The chain joins TRBV4-1 to TRBJ2-1; 8 bases align to TRBD2. After removal of 4 bases from V and 1 base from J, the junction contained 9 bases not matched to a gene. The germline V gene has CDR1 MGHRA and CDR2 YSYEKL. This CDR3 has 17 amino acids. CDR3 protein: CASSPTAAGGSYNEQFF. The CDR3 DNA follows: TGCGCCAGCAGCCCCACTGCGGCGGGGGGTTCCTACAATGAGCAGTTCTTC.